A single sample gave rise to the 5 T cell receptor beta chains below, sequenced in a study of blood T cell repertoires in COVID-19. Libraries were prepared by immunoSEQ multiplex PCR; TCRdb keeps only in-frame clonotypes and omits some of them. Of 120,000 or so clones in the sample, around 80% were seen once. The sample consisted of peripheral blood. The receptors derive from a man younger than 40 with COVID-19, enrolled during active disease.

The chain combines TRBV11-2 with TRBJ2-2; 11 nucleotides match TRBD1. The CDR3 has 17 amino acids. Germline V gene data show CDR1 as SGHAT and CDR2 as FQNNGV. Unmatched junction bases numbered 10, after V lost 5 bases and J lost 5 bases. The CDR3 coding sequence is TGTGCCAGCAGCCCTCCCCGGGACAGGGGGTGGACCGGGGAGCTGTTTTTT. The encoded protein is CASSPPRDRGWTGELFF.

This clone was recorded at least ten times. The chain is built from TRBV5-1 and TRBJ1-1; 9 nucleotides agree with TRBD1. CDR3 size: 14 residues. V lost 2 bases, J lost 5 bases, and 4 bases stayed unmatched. The germline gives CDR1 SGHRS, CDR2 YFSETQ. The CDR3 is CASSFGTGRTEAFF. In DNA, the CDR3 is TGCGCCAGCAGCTTCGGGACAGGGAGGACTGAAGCTTTCTTT.

The rearrangement joins TRBV6-5 to TRBJ1-6, with unresolved D. V lost 8 bases to trimming and J lost 7 bases, with 15 bases between them. Per germline, CDR1 MNHEY and CDR2 SVGAGI. The CDR3 covers 14 residues. The CDR3 sequence: CASLYRELNSPLHF. CDR3 in DNA: TGTGCCAGCTTGTACCGGGAGCTAAATTCACCCCTCCACTTT.

This chain links TRBV11-2 with TRBJ2-7, with 9 nucleotides matching TRBD1. J lost 3 bases, V lost 4 bases, and 10 bases had no gene match. Germline V gene data show CDR1 as SGHAT and CDR2 as FQNNGV. This CDR3 spans 16 amino acids. DNA for the CDR3: TGTGCCAGCAGCTCCACCCGGGGGACAGGGATCTACGAGCAGTACTTC. Its protein product is CASSSTRGTGIYEQYF.

The chain employs TRBV6-6 and TRBJ1-6; 8 bases map to TRBD1. The V gene's germline CDR1 is MNHNY and CDR2 SVGAGI (reference sequence). The J segment lost 5 bases and the V segment lost 6 bases, leaving 9 bases of the junction unmatched. The CDR3 loop spans 16 amino acids. The CDR3 DNA reads as TGTGCCAGCAGCCCACTAGGACAGGGTCATAATTCACCCCTCCACTTT. Its protein is CASSPLGQGHNSPLHF.